The clone carrying this TCR beta chain was counted ten times or more. The data belong to a study of T cells in Graves' hyperthyroidism and ophthalmopathy. RNA transcripts yielded amplified TCR beta CDR3 regions. The TCR CDR3 was amplified in a first-round RT-PCR using the HTBI primer set. TCRdb called the multiplex PCR reads again in MiXCR, with one record for every CDR3 protein. The data hold 460,000 or so distinct CDR3 sequences, with around an eighth observed a single time. No progression to ophthalmopathy during 18 months of follow-up defined stable disease. CDR3 size: 14 residues. Trimming cost V 1 base and J 0 bases, with 6 bases left between them.

The sample comprised blood. The clonotype was recovered from a young woman with Graves' hyperthyroidism. The chain combines TRBV12-3 or TRBV12-4 with TRBJ2-5, with D hard to call. CDR3 amino acids: CASSLELDQETQYF. For the CDR3, the DNA is TGTGCCAGCAGTTTAGAACTCGACCAAGAGACCCAGTACTTC.